These T cell receptor beta chains were read from a single sample in a study of Graves' ophthalmopathy and Graves' hyperthyroidism. TCRdb passed the multiplex PCR reads through MiXCR, listing each CDR3 protein once. Of 200,000 to 250,000 distinct CDR3 sequences detected, under 30% appear once; the ten largest clones hold approximately 9%. The sequencing input was peripheral blood. Every receptor here comes from a middle-aged man with Graves' ophthalmopathy. CDR3s include the opening cysteine and the closing phenylalanine or tryptophan. D genes are given only for firm matches. Clone sizes are given selectively: once, few, many, or a class where the clone is expanded.

size,J,D,V,CDR3,DNA
-,TRBJ1-1,-,TRBV2,CAREGNHRANTEAFF,TGTGCCCGCGAGGGAAATCACAGGGCGAACACTGAAGCTTTCTTT
-,TRBJ1-6,-,TRBV9,CASSAVQNSPLHF,TGTGCCAGCAGCGCTGTACAAAATTCACCCCTCCACTTT
many,TRBJ1-5,-,TRBV6-6,CASSATGYNQPQHF,TGTGCCAGCAGCGCAACAGGGTACAATCAGCCCCAGCATTTT
many,TRBJ1-1,TRBD1,TRBV29-1,CSVTQGAEAFF,TGCAGCGTTACGCAGGGGGCTGAAGCTTTCTTT
many,TRBJ1-5,-,TRBV15,CATSRDRGPGNQPQHF,TGTGCCACCAGCAGAGATAGAGGACCGGGGAATCAGCCCCAGCATTTT
many,TRBJ1-5,-,TRBV11-2,CASSLGGESNQPQHF,TGTGCCAGCAGCTTAGGTGGGGAAAGCAATCAGCCCCAGCATTTT
-,TRBJ1-1,TRBD1,TRBV10-3,CAISEMRTGTGAHSSTEAFF,TGTGCCATCAGTGAGATGCGAACCGGGACAGGCGCTCATTCGAGCACTGAAGCTTTCTTT
many,TRBJ2-2,-,TRBV19,CASSIGRRRDTGELFF,TGTGCCAGTAGTATTGGTCGGCGGAGGGACACCGGGGAGCTGTTTTTT
-,TRBJ2-5,TRBD1,TRBV28,CASSLSTGGQETQYF,TGTGCCAGCAGTTTATCCACAGGGGGCCAAGAGACCCAGTACTTC
many,TRBJ2-7,-,TRBV7-8,CASSWPSAGFHEQYF,TGTGCCAGCAGCTGGCCCTCGGCGGGGTTCCACGAGCAGTACTTC
many,TRBJ2-7,TRBD2,TRBV11-2,CASSLDRLAGQAQYF,TGTGCCAGCAGCTTAGATCGGCTAGCGGGCCAGGCGCAGTACTTC
-,TRBJ2-7,-,TRBV7-2,CASSSTGEFYEQYF,TGTGCCAGCAGCTCGACAGGAGAATTCTACGAGCAGTACTTC
many,TRBJ1-2,-,TRBV12-3/TRBV12-4,CASSPGPNYGYTF,TGTGCCAGCAGTCCAGGGCCCAACTATGGCTACACCTTC
many,TRBJ1-5,-,TRBV19,CASSIIRANQPQHF,TGTGCCAGTAGTATAATCCGGGCCAATCAGCCCCAGCATTTT
many,TRBJ2-7,-,TRBV7-8,CASSLSPGGGQYF,TGTGCCAGCAGCTTATCCCCAGGGGGAGGACAGTACTTC
many,TRBJ2-5,TRBD1,TRBV6-2/TRBV6-3,CASSYRGTGPRETQYF,TGTGCCAGCAGTTACAGGGGGACAGGACCCAGGGAGACCCAGTACTTC
many,TRBJ1-5,-,TRBV6-5,CASSYGISQPQHF,TGTGCCAGCAGTTACGGGATCAGTCAGCCCCAGCATTTT
many,TRBJ1-2,-,TRBV28,CASSLGGVRGYTF,TGTGCCAGCAGTTTAGGGGGGGTCCGGGGCTACACCTTC
many,TRBJ2-7,TRBD2,TRBV19,CASSRARGSLGGYEQYF,TGTGCCAGTAGTAGGGCCCGAGGCAGCCTGGGAGGGTACGAGCAGTACTTC
-,TRBJ2-7,TRBD1,TRBV24-1,CATSLQGDEQYF,TGTGCCACCAGTTTACAGGGGGACGAGCAGTACTTC
-,TRBJ2-7,TRBD1,TRBV10-2,CAIRVTGGNEQYF,TGCGCCATCAGAGTGACAGGGGGCAACGAGCAGTACTTC
many,TRBJ2-5,-,TRBV7-2,CASSPMGGQSQETQYF,TGTGCCAGCAGCCCCATGGGGGGACAGAGCCAAGAGACCCAGTACTTC
many,TRBJ1-5,-,TRBV11-2,CASSLAGQSQPQHF,TGTGCCAGCAGCTTGGCAGGGCAGTCCCAGCCCCAGCATTTT
-,TRBJ2-5,TRBD1,TRBV12-3/TRBV12-4,CASSEDRDGETQYF,TGTGCCAGCAGTGAGGACAGGGATGGAGAGACCCAGTACTTC
many,TRBJ1-2,-,TRBV6-2/TRBV6-3,CASSYTAPGAYGYTF,TGTGCCAGCAGTTACACCGCTCCAGGGGCGTATGGCTACACCTTC
-,TRBJ2-5,TRBD1,TRBV7-2,CASSWGQGIQETQYF,TGTGCCAGCAGCTGGGGACAGGGGATCCAAGAGACCCAGTACTTC
many,TRBJ2-7,TRBD1,TRBV28,CASSLDRVRTYEQYF,TGTGCCAGCAGTTTAGACAGGGTGCGAACCTACGAGCAGTACTTC
many,TRBJ2-5,TRBD2,TRBV6-2/TRBV6-3,CASRTLLAGVEETQYF,TGTGCCAGCAGAACGCTACTAGCGGGAGTGGAAGAGACCCAGTACTTC
many,TRBJ2-7,-,TRBV28,CASRSHPLGEQYF,TGTGCCAGCAGGTCTCACCCGCTAGGGGAGCAGTACTTC
many,TRBJ2-4,-,TRBV15,CATSTVTAGAKNIQYF,TGTGCCACCAGCACGGTAACTGCAGGAGCCAAAAACATTCAGTACTTC
-,TRBJ2-7,-,TRBV7-2,CASSPSGDTHEQYF,TGTGCCAGCAGCCCTTCGGGGGACACCCACGAGCAGTACTTC
many,TRBJ2-7,TRBD2,TRBV7-2,CASSTLAGAVIYEQYF,TGTGCCAGCAGCACTCTAGCGGGAGCGGTTATCTACGAGCAGTACTTC
many,TRBJ2-7,-,TRBV12-3/TRBV12-4,CASSSGYLYEQYF,TGTGCCAGCAGTTCAGGGTACCTCTACGAGCAGTACTTC
many,TRBJ2-5,-,TRBV13,CASSFDQETQYF,TGTGCCAGCAGCTTCGACCAAGAGACCCAGTACTTC
few,TRBJ1-1,TRBD1,TRBV12-3/TRBV12-4,CASSSTGTGKLAEAFF,TGTGCCAGCAGCTCAACCGGGACAGGGAAATTGGCTGAAGCTTTCTTT
many,TRBJ2-7,-,TRBV10-1,CASSEGRYEQYF,TGCGCCAGCAGTGAAGGCCGATACGAGCAGTACTTC
-,TRBJ2-7,TRBD2,TRBV11-2,CASSTRLAGYEQYF,TGTGCCAGCAGTACCAGACTAGCGGGCTACGAGCAGTACTTC
many,TRBJ2-4,-,TRBV7-2,CASSLGPGENIQYF,TGTGCCAGCAGCTTAGGCCCGGGAGAAAACATTCAGTACTTC
once,TRBJ1-2,-,TRBV6-2/TRBV6-3,CASSTGLDNYGYTF,TGTGCCAGCAGTACAGGGCTTGATAACTATGGCTACACCTTC
many,TRBJ1-1,-,TRBV7-8,CASSPSPPWGLNTEAFF,TGTGCCAGCAGCCCAAGCCCCCCGTGGGGCCTGAACACTGAAGCTTTCTTT
many,TRBJ2-7,-,TRBV6-1,CASSEGRGEQYF,TGTGCCAGCAGTGAAGGGAGGGGAGAGCAGTACTTC
many,TRBJ2-7,-,TRBV19,CASSIQGYEQYF,TGTGCCAGTAGTATTCAGGGCTACGAGCAGTACTTC
-,TRBJ1-1,-,TRBV12-3/TRBV12-4,CASSPGLEQAFF,TGTGCCAGCAGTCCCGGACTCGAACAAGCTTTCTTT
many,TRBJ1-1,-,TRBV27,CASSLSTNTEAFF,TGTGCCAGCAGTTTAAGTACCAACACTGAAGCTTTCTTT
many,TRBJ2-5,-,TRBV15,CATSGLKETQYF,TGTGCCACCAGCGGTTTGAAAGAGACCCAGTACTTC
-,TRBJ2-7,-,TRBV19,CASSTDSYEQYF,TGTGCCAGTAGTACGGATTCCTACGAGCAGTACTTC
many,TRBJ1-2,-,TRBV6-4,CASTPAGTLSLNYGYTF,TGTGCCAGCACCCCCGCGGGCACCCTAAGTCTCAACTATGGCTACACCTTC
many,TRBJ2-5,-,TRBV9,CASSVATTPPQETQYF,TGTGCCAGCAGCGTAGCTACAACTCCCCCCCAAGAGACCCAGTACTTC
-,TRBJ1-1,-,TRBV18,CASSPLPADTEAFF,TGTGCCAGCTCACCGCTCCCGGCTGACACTGAAGCTTTCTTT
many,TRBJ2-7,-,TRBV11-2,CASSLGVSYEQYF,TGTGCCAGCAGCTTAGGAGTCAGCTACGAGCAGTACTTC
-,TRBJ2-5,-,TRBV11-2,CASSLGRSARVGETQYF,TGTGCCAGCAGCTTAGGGAGGTCGGCTAGAGTTGGAGAGACCCAGTACTTC
many,TRBJ1-2,TRBD1,TRBV6-2/TRBV6-3,CASSGDRNYGYTF,TGTGCCAGCAGTGGGGACAGGAACTATGGCTACACCTTC
many,TRBJ2-7,TRBD1,TRBV28,CASSPRDRGREQYF,TGTGCCAGCAGCCCCCGGGACAGGGGGCGCGAGCAGTACTTC